These 8 T cell receptor beta chains were sequenced from one sample in a study of shared clonotypes between healthy human individuals. Only in-frame clones appear in the TCRdb table, and some are missing; sequencing was by immunoSEQ multiplex PCR. The table shows 550,000 to 850,000 clones, with about 74% occurring only once. Sequenced input: memory CD4+ T cells sorted from blood. Subset meaning: CD45RA-negative fraction. These receptor sequences come from a woman aged 25-40 years in good health.

This rearrangement joins TRBV5-4 to TRBJ2-6, with a tentative D call TRBD2 (6 bases). The CDR3 spans 14 residues. V gave up 6 bases and J gave up 4 bases, with 11 bases separating them. Looked up from germline, CDR1 is SGHNT and CDR2 is YYREEE (reference sequence). As DNA, the CDR3 is TGTGCCAGCAACGGAGGGCAGGGGGCCAACGTCCTGACTTTC. Translated: CASNGGQGANVLTF.

This clone was seen a handful of times. This chain uses TRBV5-1 with TRBJ1-1; D remains ambiguous. The germline gives CDR1 SGHRS, CDR2 YFSETQ. The CDR3 has 14 residues. V lost 2 bases and J 0 bases, leaving 8 bases between the germline ends. Written as DNA, the CDR3 is TGCGCCAGCAGCTTTTCGACCGTGAACACTGAAGCTTTCTTT. Translating it yields CASSFSTVNTEAFF.

This chain connects TRBV30 to TRBJ2-5; tentative D call: TRBD1 (5 bases). This CDR3 region has 13 residues. CDR1 and CDR2 from the germline V gene are GTSNPN and SVGIG (reference sequence). The V end lost 2 bases, the J end lost 4 bases, and 11 bases lay between the germline ends. This chain's CDR3 is CAWSSSGPETQYF. DNA for the CDR3: TGTGCCTGGAGTTCCTCAGGGCCAGAGACCCAGTACTTC.

The chain uses TRBV29-1 and TRBJ2-5; D not certain. The J call may be in error: the DNA end matches TRBJ2-7 better. Germline-derived CDR1 and CDR2 are SQVTM and ANQGSEA. The CDR3 length is 12 residues. The CDR3 nucleotides are TGCAGCCTAAGGACCGGTCCGGGCGAGCAGTACTTC. Its translation is CSLRTGPGEQYF.

Only a few counts were recorded for this clone. The gene calls are TRBV2 and TRBJ2-7; D remains ambiguous. The CDR3 is 13 amino acids. Germline V lookup: CDR1 SNHLY, CDR2 FYNNEI. Trimming left V 4 bases short and J 3 bases short, with 10 bases between. The CDR3 is CASSGSVSYEQYF. The CDR3 coding sequence is TGTGCCAGCAGTGGTAGTGTAAGCTACGAGCAGTACTTC.

The chain carries TRBV2 and TRBJ2-1; D is undetermined. With 2 bases removed from V and 5 bases from J, the gap between germline ends came to 7 bases. Looked up from germline, CDR1 is SNHLY and CDR2 is FYNNEI. The CDR3 consists of 13 residues. The CDR3 here is CASSERVHNEQFF. In nucleotides, the CDR3 is TGTGCCAGCAGTGAACGGGTTCACAATGAGCAGTTCTTC.

The chain carries TRBV6-1 and TRBJ1-5; D gene ambiguous. Trimming stripped 2 bases from V and 5 bases from J, with 13 bases between. Germline V gives CDR1 MNHNS, CDR2 SASEGT. The CDR3 extends over 15 amino acids. The CDR3 DNA sequence: TGTGCCAGCAGTGAACACGGGGAGGGATATCAGCCCCAGCATTTT. Its protein product is CASSEHGEGYQPQHF.

This chain connects TRBV19 to TRBJ2-4; tentative D call: TRBD2 (6 bases). The germline V gene has CDR1 LNHDA and CDR2 SQIVND (reference sequence). The CDR3 totals 15 residues. The germline V and J ends were trimmed by 3 bases and 8 bases, with 17 bases remaining between them. CDR3 sequence (DNA): TGTGCCAGTAGTATCCCCGGGGGAGCGAGGGACATTCAGTACTTC. Encoded protein: CASSIPGGARDIQYF.